Shown below are 32 T cell receptor beta chains from a single sample sequenced in a study of T-cell memory formation after mild COVID-19. TCRdb passed the 5' RACE reads through MiXCR, listing each CDR3 protein once. The repertoire has roughly 400,000 distinct CDR3 sequences, roughly 15% of them found once; the top ten carry about a fifth. Sequencing was carried out using PBMCs or a T cell subset sorted from them (not recorded which). These receptors all stem from a young man who had mild COVID-19 (a few samples of this study predate the infection). Cell type and time point are not known.

V usage is TRBV29-1 and J usage is TRBJ2-5, with a tentative D call TRBD2 (5 bases). The CDR3 extends over 15 amino acids. Trimming cost V 1 base and J 0 bases, with 12 bases left between them. Germline assignment: CDR1 SQVTM and CDR2 ANQGSEA. The CDR3 region is CSVEGEQPYQETQYF. The CDR3 coding sequence is TGCAGCGTTGAAGGGGAGCAGCCGTACCAAGAGACCCAGTACTTC. The full variable domain, rest sourced from reference TRBV29-1 and TRBJ2-5, is SAVISQKPSRDICQRGTSLTIQCQVDSQVTMMFWYRQQPGQSLTLIATANQGSEATYESGFVIDKFPISRPNLTFSTLTVSNMSPEDSSIYLCSVEGEQPYQETQYFGPGTRLLVL.

This clonotype was counted a few times. The chain uses TRBV19 and TRBJ2-3; unclear D gene. CDR1 is LNHDA and CDR2 is SQIVND in the germline V gene (reference sequence). V was trimmed by 4 bases and J by 6 bases, leaving 8 bases between them. The CDR3 sequence is 12 residues long. The CDR3 coding sequence is TGTGCCAGTAGTAGTGTTGTGGATACGCAGTATTTT. It yields the protein CASSSVVDTQYF.

This clonotype has at least ten counts. The V and J genes are TRBV7-2 and TRBJ1-5, with 10 bases matching TRBD1. In germline, CDR1 is SGHTA, CDR2 FQGNSA. V trimming: 5 bases; J trimming: 7 bases; junction bases outside the gene matches: 5. This CDR3 is built from 14 residues. This CDR3 is CASSAGTGVQPQHF. Here the CDR3 DNA reads TGTGCCAGCAGCGCCGGGACAGGGGTCCAGCCCCAGCATTTT. The full variable domain, completed using reference TRBV7-2 and TRBJ1-5, is GAGVSQSPSNKVTEKGKDVELRCDPISGHTALYWYRQSLGQGLEFLIYFQGNSAPDKSGLPSDRFSAERTGGSVSTLTIQRTQQEDSAVYLCASSAGTGVQPQHFGDGTRLSIL.

J is TRBJ1-2 and V is TRBV30; 7 bases align to TRBD1. The CDR3 consists of 13 residues. Germline assignment: CDR1 GTSNPN and CDR2 SVGIG (reference sequence). V gave up 3 bases and J gave up 5 bases; unmatched junction bases: 6. Written as DNA, the CDR3 is TGTGCCTGGAGAACTCAGGGGGGGTATGGCTACACCTTC. This gives the protein CAWRTQGGYGYTF.

In this sample, this clonotype turned up a few times. This chain links TRBV7-3 with TRBJ2-2; possibly TRBD2 for D (5 bases). The CDR3 spans 14 residues. Trimming stripped 5 bases from V and 6 bases from J, with 13 bases between. In germline, CDR1 is SGHTA, CDR2 FQGTGA. CDR3 bases: TGTGCCAGCAGCCCCCTCGGGGATGCCGGGGAGCTGTTTTTT. As protein: CASSPLGDAGELFF.

This clonotype was counted between two and nine times. The rearrangement links TRBV7-9 to TRBJ2-5; D is unclear. The ends were cut back, 7 bases at V and 2 bases at J, with 14 bases in the middle. Germline-derived CDR1 and CDR2 are SEHNR and FQNEAQ (reference sequence). CDR3 length: 14 residues. The CDR3 sequence: CASTPLAVQETQYF. The DNA for the CDR3 is TGTGCCAGCACTCCCCTGGCGGTTCAAGAGACCCAGTACTTC.

The rearrangement joins TRBV6-2 or TRBV6-3 to TRBJ2-3, with 11 bases aligning to TRBD2. Trimming took 6 bases from V and 7 from J; bases not matched to a gene: 6. The CDR3 is made up of 14 amino acids. Germline-derived CDR1 and CDR2 are MNHEY and SVGEGT. DNA of the CDR3: TGTGCCAGCAGACCGGGACTAGCGGTATATACGCAGTATTTT. Encoded protein: CASRPGLAVYTQYF.

CDR3 sequence: CASSLRAGHTGELFF. In nucleotides, the CDR3 is TGCGCCAGCAGCTTGCGGGCCGGACACACCGGGGAGCTGTTTTTT. This sequence joins TRBV5-1 and TRBJ2-2; D gene uncertain. Germline lookup yields CDR1 SGHRS and CDR2 YFSETQ. The ends were cut back, 1 base at V and 3 bases at J, with 10 bases in the middle. The length of the CDR3 is 15 residues. Together with reference TRBV5-1 and TRBJ2-2, the CDR3 gives the full variable domain: KAGVTQTPRYLIKTRGQQVTLSCSPISGHRSVSWYQQTPGQGLQFLFEYFSETQRNKGNFPGRFSGRQFSNSRSEMNVSTLELGDSALYLCASSLRAGHTGELFFGEGSRLTVL.

CDR3 loop: CASSSGSHVNTGELFF. CDR3 DNA sequence: TGTGCCAGCAGCTCCGGCAGCCACGTCAACACCGGGGAGCTGTTTTTT. This chain links TRBV7-3 with TRBJ2-2, with D unclear. The CDR3 has 16 amino acids. The germline CDR1 and CDR2 sequences are SGHTA and FQGTGA. V lost 4 bases to trimming and J lost 2 bases, with 14 bases between them.

This chain uses TRBV19 with TRBJ1-6; 10 bases fit TRBD1. The ends lost 5 bases at V and 3 bases at J; junction bases unmatched: 1. Germline CDR1 and CDR2: LNHDA and SQIVND (reference sequence). The CDR3 length is 15 residues. This chain's CDR3 is CASSGTGDYNSPLHF. The CDR3 DNA follows: TGTGCCAGTAGTGGGACAGGGGACTATAATTCACCCCTCCACTTT.

The genes are TRBV5-1 and TRBJ2-5; perhaps TRBD1 as D (6 bases). Germline CDR1 reads SGHRS; CDR2 reads YFSETQ. V was pared by 3 bases and J by 1 base, with 10 bases between. The CDR3 is 14 amino acids. The CDR3 DNA reads as TGCGCCAGCAGCTACCAGGGGCCCCAAGAGACCCAGTACTTC. Protein: CASSYQGPQETQYF.

This clonotype was counted between two and nine times. The rearrangement joins TRBV20-1 to TRBJ2-2; possible D gene TRBD1, 6 bases. Germline lookup yields CDR1 DFQATT and CDR2 SNEGSKA (reference sequence). The V gene lost 4 bases and the J gene lost 0 bases, with 12 bases spanning the gap. The CDR3 has 15 amino acids. CDR3 loop: CSAKTGTTNTGELFF. CDR3 coding DNA: TGCAGTGCTAAGACCGGGACAACGAACACCGGGGAGCTGTTTTTT.

This clonotype was detected ten times or more. The V call is TRBV7-9, the J call TRBJ2-1; D is possibly TRBD2 (6 bases). Per germline, CDR1 SEHNR and CDR2 FQNEAQ (reference sequence). This CDR3 is 13 amino acids long. V was cut by 6 bases and J by 3 bases, with 9 bases left in between. CDR3 in DNA: TGTGCCAGCAGTTTTAGCGGCTACAATGAGCAGTTCTTC. Its protein product is CASSFSGYNEQFF.

This clonotype has just a few counts. V and J are TRBV5-6 and TRBJ1-2, with a possible D match to TRBD1 (6 bases). The ends were cut back, 0 bases at V and 5 bases at J, with 14 bases in the middle. Germline V gene lookup returns CDR1 SGHDT and CDR2 YYEEEE. CDR3 size: 15 residues. The chain's CDR3 is CASSLAGAPRYGYTF. Written as DNA, the CDR3 is TGTGCCAGCAGCTTGGCAGGGGCCCCACGTTATGGCTACACCTTC.

This clonotype was recorded many times. Here the CDR3 reads CASSGGGYEQYF. CDR3 nucleotides: TGCGCCAGCAGCGGCGGCGGATACGAGCAGTACTTC. V is TRBV5-1 and J is TRBJ2-7; D call uncertain. V was trimmed by 4 bases and J by 4 bases, leaving 9 bases between them. The CDR3 spans 12 residues. Germline CDR1 SGHRS, CDR2 YFSETQ.

This clonotype was counted between two and nine times. This chain links TRBV29-1 with TRBJ1-1; 7 nucleotides match TRBD1. V trimming: 4 bases; J trimming: 8 bases; junction bases outside the gene matches: 13. The CDR3 length is 14 residues. CDR1 SQVTM and CDR2 ANQGSEA come from the germline V gene. The CDR3 protein is CSVVLLQGEVEAFF. The CDR3 DNA follows: TGCAGCGTTGTCTTACTCCAGGGGGAGGTGGAAGCTTTCTTT.

V gene TRBV5-1 combines with J gene TRBJ1-1; D is undetermined. The germline V and J ends were trimmed by 4 bases and 7 bases, with 26 bases remaining between them. Germline V gene lookup returns CDR1 SGHRS and CDR2 YFSETQ. CDR3 length equals 17 residues. As DNA, the CDR3 is TGCGCCAGCAGCCCCCCAGTATCTGGTATAGTTTCGCGTGAAGCTTTCTTT. Translation: CASSPPVSGIVSREAFF.

This clonotype appeared many times. CDR3 protein: CASSSNWGYNEQFF. CDR3 DNA: TGTGCCAGCAGCTCTAATTGGGGCTACAATGAGCAGTTCTTC. The chain has TRBV7-9 and TRBJ2-1; D unresolved. Trimming took 4 bases from V and 3 from J, leaving 10 bases between them. CDR1 and CDR2 from the germline V gene are SEHNR and FQNEAQ (reference sequence). This CDR3 is built from 14 residues.

The rearrangement uses TRBV20-1 and TRBJ2-1; D uncertain. The CDR3 runs to 12 residues. Trimming took off 3 bases at V and 1 base at J, with 4 bases between the two ends. CDR1 and CDR2 (germline): DFQATT, SNEGSKA (reference sequence). The CDR3 protein is CSARGSYNEQFF. DNA of the CDR3: TGCAGTGCTAGGGGATCCTACAATGAGCAGTTCTTC.

In its sample, this clonotype was seen a few times. V is TRBV7-9 and J is TRBJ1-2, with 12 nucleotides matching TRBD1. Trimming cost V 3 bases and J 7 bases; bases outside gene matches: 6. The CDR3 sequence is 15 residues long. Germline V lookup: CDR1 SEHNR, CDR2 FQNEAQ (reference sequence). The CDR3 loop reads CASSFGTGGIGGYTF. In DNA, the CDR3 is TGTGCCAGCAGCTTCGGGACAGGGGGCATTGGTGGCTACACCTTC.

The V gene is TRBV15, the J gene TRBJ2-2, with 7 bases identical to TRBD2. After removal of 5 bases from V and 5 bases from J, the junction contained 2 bases not matched to a gene. The CDR3 loop spans 13 amino acids. CDR1 is LNHNV, CDR2 YYDKDF, per germline (reference sequence). The DNA for the CDR3 is TGTGCCACCAGCCTCGGGGGGACCGGGGAGCTGTTTTTT. This translates into CATSLGGTGELFF.

Ten or more counts support this clonotype. The rearrangement uses TRBV29-1 and TRBJ1-2; the match to TRBD1 covers 10 bases. CDR1 and CDR2 from the germline V gene are SQVTM and ANQGSEA. This CDR3 region has 16 residues. V shed 6 bases and J 1 base; nucleotides not matched to a gene: 11. For the CDR3, the DNA is TGCAGCGTCCGAGGGGAGCGGGACAGGGGTAACTATGGCTACACCTTC. Its translation: CSVRGERDRGNYGYTF.

This clonotype showed up just a few times. The chain employs TRBV7-6 and TRBJ2-3; 9 bases are a match to TRBD2. This CDR3 has 17 residues. J gave up 1 base and V 1 base, and 6 bases lay outside the gene matches. Germline V CDR1 and CDR2: SGHVS, FNYEAQ. In nucleotides, the CDR3 is TGTGCCAGCAGCTTAGGCGGCGGGGGGGCGCGCACAGATACGCAGTATTTT. It yields the protein CASSLGGGGARTDTQYF.

This clonotype has more than one count but fewer than ten. This chain uses TRBV3-1 with TRBJ1-5; no clear D gene. From germline, CDR1 is LGHDT and CDR2 YNNKEL (reference sequence). V was cut by 1 base and J by 0 bases, with 7 bases left in between. The CDR3 extends over 15 amino acids. Written as DNA, the CDR3 is TGTGCCAGCAGCCAAGGGGCTAATAGCAATCAGCCCCAGCATTTT. Encoded protein: CASSQGANSNQPQHF. The variable domain in full, with the rest retrieved from reference TRBV3-1 and TRBJ1-5, is DTAVSQTPKYLVTQMGNDKSIKCEQNLGHDTMYWYKQDSKKFLKIMFSYNNKELIINETVPNRFSPKSPDKAHLNLHINSLELGDSAVYFCASSQGANSNQPQHFGDGTRLSIL.

This clonotype showed up just a few times. The rearrangement joins TRBV7-8 to TRBJ2-1, with 10 nucleotides matching TRBD2. Germline trimming cut 9 bases from V and 4 bases from J; bases unmatched to any gene: 3. The CDR3 sequence is 13 residues long. Germline assignment: CDR1 SGHVS and CDR2 FQNEAQ. CDR3 in amino acids: CASLTSGYNEQFF. CDR3 bases: TGTGCCAGTTTGACTAGCGGGTACAATGAGCAGTTCTTC. Full variable domain (remainder filled in from reference TRBV7-8 and TRBJ2-1): GAGVSQSPRYKVAKRGQDVALRCDPISGHVSLFWYQQALGQGPEFLTYFQNEAQLDKSGLPSDRFFAERPEGSVSTLKIQRTQQEDSAVYLCASLTSGYNEQFFGPGTRLTVL.

Here the CDR3 DNA reads TGTGCCAGCAGCTTAATGGTGACTAGCGGCTACAATGAGCAGTTCTTC. This translates into CASSLMVTSGYNEQFF. The rearrangement links TRBV7-3 to TRBJ2-1, with TRBD2 matching 9 bases. The CDR3 extends over 16 amino acids. From germline, CDR1 is SGHTA and CDR2 FQGTGA. Germline trimming cut 1 base from V and 3 bases from J; bases unmatched to any gene: 4.

The chain uses TRBV6-2 or TRBV6-3 and TRBJ2-7; 7 positions agree with TRBD1. The V gene's germline CDR1 is MNHEY and CDR2 SVGEGT. This CDR3 has 13 residues. Trimming cost V 7 bases and J 3 bases; bases outside gene matches: 6. DNA for the CDR3: TGTGCCAGCAACAACAGGGGATTCTACGAGCAGTACTTC. Amino acid sequence: CASNNRGFYEQYF.

The genes are TRBV15 and TRBJ2-7; no firm D call. This CDR3 contains 12 residues. V lost 0 bases and J 9 bases, leaving 9 bases between the germline ends. Germline assignment: CDR1 LNHNV and CDR2 YYDKDF (reference sequence). The CDR3 region has the DNA TGTGCCACCAGCAGAGATAGGGCCGGGCAGTACTTC. This encodes CATSRDRAGQYF. The full variable domain, its missing parts supplied by reference TRBV15 and TRBJ2-7, is DAMVIQNPRYQVTQFGKPVTLSCSQTLNHNVMYWYQQKSSQAPKLLFHYYDKDFNNEADTPDNFQSRRPNTSFCFLDIRSPGLGDTAMYLCATSRDRAGQYFGPGTRLTVT.

This clonotype showed up just a few times. CDR3 loop: CASSQMGDLNTEAFF. As DNA, the CDR3 is TGTGCCAGCAGCCAAATGGGGGACCTGAACACTGAAGCTTTCTTT. The chain recombines TRBV5-5 with TRBJ1-1, with D tentatively TRBD1 (5 bases). Germline-derived CDR1 and CDR2 are SGHKS and YYEKEE (reference sequence). V was shortened by 4 bases and J by 0 bases, with 13 bases between the two germline ends. The CDR3 has 15 amino acids.

This clonotype was seen only a few times. The rearrangement uses TRBV4-1 and TRBJ1-1, with 7 bases matching TRBD1. V shed 5 bases, J shed 7 bases, and the junction held 7 bases outside the gene matches. The CDR3 consists of 13 residues. Looked up from germline, CDR1 is MGHRA and CDR2 is YSYEKL. CDR3: CASSATGKYEAFF. The CDR3 bases are TGCGCCAGCAGCGCGACAGGGAAGTATGAAGCTTTCTTT.

The chain employs TRBV12-3 or TRBV12-4 and TRBJ2-1, with 15 bases identical to TRBD2. J gave up 9 bases and V 8 bases, and 5 bases lay outside the gene matches. This CDR3 has 14 amino acids. CDR3 sequence: CASGLAGGPGEQFF. The CDR3 coding sequence is TGTGCCAGCGGACTAGCGGGGGGGCCCGGTGAGCAGTTCTTC.

A few counts support this clonotype. This chain connects TRBV5-6 to TRBJ2-2; 10 bases line up with TRBD1. This CDR3 contains 16 residues. With 3 bases clipped from V and 1 base from J, the junction kept 3 bases outside the gene matches. Germline CDR1 SGHDT, CDR2 YYEEEE. The CDR3 loop reads CASSYGQGVNTGELFF. CDR3 DNA: TGTGCCAGCAGCTACGGACAGGGGGTGAACACCGGGGAGCTGTTTTTT.